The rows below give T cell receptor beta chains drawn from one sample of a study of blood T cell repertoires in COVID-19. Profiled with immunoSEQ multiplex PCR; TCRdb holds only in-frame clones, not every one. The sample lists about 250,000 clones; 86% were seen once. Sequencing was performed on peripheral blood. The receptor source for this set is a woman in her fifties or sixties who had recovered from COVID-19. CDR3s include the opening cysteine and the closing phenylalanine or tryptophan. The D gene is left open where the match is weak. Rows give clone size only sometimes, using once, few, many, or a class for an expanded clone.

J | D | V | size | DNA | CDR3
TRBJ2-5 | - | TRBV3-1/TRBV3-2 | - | TGTGCCAGCAGCCAAGGGCCCCCGGGGGCGGGGGCAGGAGAGACCCAGTACTTC | CASSQGPPGAGAGETQYF
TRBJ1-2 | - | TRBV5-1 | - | TGCGCCAGCAGCTTACAGGGCGATCACTATGGCTACACCTTC | CASSLQGDHYGYTF
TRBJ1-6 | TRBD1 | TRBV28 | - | TGTGCCAGCAGTGGGCCGGGACAGGATAATTCACCCCTCCACTTT | CASSGPGQDNSPLHF
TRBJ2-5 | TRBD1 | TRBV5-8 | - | TGTGCCAGCAGCTTGGGCCCTAGGGACAGGGCGATGCAAGAGACCCAGTACTTC | CASSLGPRDRAMQETQYF
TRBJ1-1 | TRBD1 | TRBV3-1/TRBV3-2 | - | TGTGCCAGCAGCCCCCGACAGGGAACTGAAGCTTTCTTT | CASSPRQGTEAFF
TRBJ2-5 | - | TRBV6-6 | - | TGTGCCACAACAGGGGACTCGGAGACCCAGTACTTC | CATTGDSETQYF
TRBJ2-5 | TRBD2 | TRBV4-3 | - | TGCGCCAGCAGCCAAAGCCAGCGGGGGGGCCTGGAGACCCAGTACTTC | CASSQSQRGGLETQYF
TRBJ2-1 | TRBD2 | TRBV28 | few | TGTGCCAGCAGCCCTCAGACTAGCGGGGGGTCGACCTACAATGAGCAGTTCTTC | CASSPQTSGGSTYNEQFF
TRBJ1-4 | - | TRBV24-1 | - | TGTGCCACCAGTGAGGGGGGGGGAAATGAAAAACTGTTTTTT | CATSEGGGNEKLFF
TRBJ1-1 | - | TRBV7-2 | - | TGTGCCAGCAGCTGGGCCCGTCAACCCTCTGAAGCTTTCTTT | CASSWARQPSEAFF
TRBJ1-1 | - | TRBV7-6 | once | TGTGCCAGCAGCTTAGGGGCCGCACGCACTGAAGCTTTCTTT | CASSLGAARTEAFF
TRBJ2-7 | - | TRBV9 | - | TGTGCCAGCAGCGTAGATGCAGGTACCTACGAGCAGTACTTC | CASSVDAGTYEQYF
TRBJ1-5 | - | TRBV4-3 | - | TGCGCCAGCAGCCGGGACTTTTCGGGTAGCAATCAGCCCCAGCATTTT | CASSRDFSGSNQPQHF
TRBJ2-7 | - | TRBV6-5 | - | TGTGCCAGCAGTCGACCCGGGACGGGGGCCTACGAGCAGTACTTC | CASSRPGTGAYEQYF
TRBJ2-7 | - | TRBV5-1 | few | TGCGCCAGCAGCCCCGCGTTTGGGGCCCCCTACGAGCAGTACTTC | CASSPAFGAPYEQYF
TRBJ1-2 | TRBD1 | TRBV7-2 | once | TGTGCCAGCACCAAACCGCCGGGACAGGACTATGGCTACACCTTC | CASTKPPGQDYGYTF